The present T cell receptor (delta chain) was sequenced within a study of gamma-delta T cells after stem cell transplantation listed by TCRdb under 2016. Concerning this clone itself: The specificity of this receptor is unknown. A read error is possible here, since a much larger clone lies one base away. The sample holds other DNA sequences that translate to the same CDR3.

Inclusive of the bounding cysteine and phenylalanine, the CDR3 is 18 residues long. CDR3 DNA only is kept here, 54 bases in frame from base 1. The germline V gene specifies GEAIGNYY as CDR1 and EKD as CDR2. Library preparation used RT-PCR. Reads for this sample came from an Illumina MiSeq. Clone calls in TCRdb were regenerated from the public reads with CATT, after which identical DNA sequences shared one row. The sample profile shows over 2,500 delta-chain clones; less than 9.5% of them were found once. The top ten clones comprise under 9.5% of the sample. The sequencing sample was made of gamma-delta T cells. The source of this sequence is a human donor. It is not recorded whose cells these are; they may come from a transplant donor. This receptor chain uses TRDV2 and TRDJ3, and 8 bases in between align with TRDD3. The encoded CDR3 is CACDTGWGSSWDTRQMFF. The bases are TGTGCCTGTGACACCGGCTGGGGGAGCTCCTGGGACACCCGGCAGATGTTTTTC.